Below, 25 T cell receptor beta chains from the same sample are listed, as sequenced in a study of blood T cell repertoires in COVID-19. Here immunoSEQ multiplex PCR was the method, and the copy in TCRdb shows in-frame clones only, minus some. The table lists 150,000 to 200,000 clones, approximately 90% of them singletons. Material: peripheral blood. These receptors came from a human donor in a cohort sampled during active COVID-19.

This chain connects TRBV28 to TRBJ2-4; 9 bases line up with TRBD1. This CDR3 spans 20 amino acids. After removal of 5 bases from V and 0 bases from J, the junction contained 17 bases not matched to a gene. Germline CDR1 and CDR2: MDHEN and SYDVKM. CDR3 loop: CASSPPGQGRGMRAKNIQYF. As DNA, the CDR3 is TGTGCCAGCAGTCCCCCGGGACAGGGTCGGGGCATGAGAGCCAAAAACATTCAGTACTTC.

V and J are TRBV7-8 and TRBJ2-2; 7 bases map to TRBD1. V dropped 2 bases and J dropped 4; count of bases not matched to a gene: 10. This CDR3 comprises 17 residues. Germline V CDR1 and CDR2: SGHVS, FQNEAQ. The chain's CDR3 is CASSLWGRSGGTGELFF. The DNA of the CDR3 is TGTGCCAGCAGCTTATGGGGACGGTCAGGGGGCACCGGGGAGCTGTTTTTT.

The rearrangement joins TRBV7-3 to TRBJ2-1, with TRBD1 matching over 9 bases. This CDR3 is built from 15 residues. The J segment lost 9 bases and the V segment lost 5 bases, leaving 11 bases of the junction unmatched. Germline CDR1 is SGHTA and CDR2 is FQGTGA. The CDR3, as DNA: TGTGCCAGCAGCCCCCTGGGACAGGGCCATCCTGAGCAGTTCTTC. Protein: CASSPLGQGHPEQFF. The full variable domain, with the rest looked up from reference TRBV7-3 and TRBJ2-1, is GAGVSQTPSNKVTEKGKYVELRCDPISGHTALYWYRQSLGQGPEFLIYFQGTGAADDSGLPNDRFFAVRPEGSVSTLKIQRTERGDSAVYLCASSPLGQGHPEQFFGPGTRLTVL.

The chain employs TRBV6-5 and TRBJ2-5; TRBD2 aligns across 8 bases. The CDR3 has 15 residues. J lost 4 bases, V lost 6 bases, and 10 bases had no gene match. Per germline, CDR1 MNHEY and CDR2 SVGAGI. The CDR3 nucleotides are TGTGCCAGCAGCCGCGGGACTAGGGCGTTAGAGACCCAGTACTTC. The encoded protein is CASSRGTRALETQYF.

The rearrangement links TRBV19 to TRBJ2-1, with 8 positions matching TRBD2. Trimming cost V 3 bases and J 4 bases; bases outside gene matches: 14. CDR1 and CDR2 (germline): LNHDA, SQIVND (reference sequence). CDR3 size: 18 residues. CDR3 sequence reads: CASSMAGGASGFYNEQFF. In DNA, the CDR3 is TGTGCCAGTAGTATGGCTGGAGGGGCTAGCGGGTTTTACAATGAGCAGTTCTTC. The whole variable domain, remainder taken from reference TRBV19 and TRBJ2-1, is DGGITQSPKYLFRKEGQNVTLSCEQNLNHDAMYWYRQDPGQGLRLIYYSQIVNDFQKGDIAEGYSVSREKKESFPLTVTSAQKNPTAFYLCASSMAGGASGFYNEQFFGPGTRLTVL.

This chain connects TRBV5-1 to TRBJ1-1; a possible D gene is TRBD1 (6 bases). The CDR3 runs to 15 residues. Germline CDR1 and CDR2: SGHRS and YFSETQ. V lost 1 base, J lost 8 bases, and 18 bases lay in between. The CDR3 here is CASSLSSLGGGEAFF. As DNA, the CDR3 is TGCGCCAGCAGCTTGTCATCCTTGGGAGGGGGAGAAGCTTTCTTT.

This clone is a singleton in its sample. V and J are TRBV28 and TRBJ1-6, with a tentative D call TRBD1 (5 bases). Germline V gives CDR1 MDHEN, CDR2 SYDVKM. This CDR3 region has 16 residues. Trimming stripped 6 bases from V and 11 bases from J, with 23 bases between. CDR3 DNA sequence: TGTGCCAGCAGCTCGACACTGACAGATTGGAGAACACCCCTCCACTTT. It codes for CASSSTLTDWRTPLHF.

V gene TRBV6-2 or TRBV6-3 combines with J gene TRBJ1-5, with D maybe TRBD1 (6 bases). CDR3 length equals 13 residues. The germline gives CDR1 MNHEY, CDR2 SVGEGT. V lost 5 bases to trimming and J lost 3 bases, with 8 bases between them. In DNA form, the CDR3 reads TGTGCCAGCAGTGGACAGTACAATCAGCCCCAGCATTTT. Translation: CASSGQYNQPQHF.

The table lists this clone with a count of one. For the CDR3, the DNA is TGTGCCACCAGTGGGGGGGACAGCCCTTTAGGAAGAAATCAGCCCCAGCATTTT. This encodes CATSGGDSPLGRNQPQHF. This chain joins TRBV24-1 and TRBJ1-5; 7 bases line up with TRBD1. Germline V gene sequence: CDR1 KGHDR, CDR2 SFDVKD. Losses at the gene ends were 5 bases for V and 4 bases for J; bases not matched to a gene: 16. CDR3 length: 18 residues.

The chain links TRBV7-9 to TRBJ1-6; 10 bases line up with TRBD1. Germline loops: CDR1 SEHNR, CDR2 FQNEAQ (reference sequence). J was trimmed by 8 bases and V by 3 bases; bases with no gene match: 7. The CDR3 is 16 residues long. In DNA form, the CDR3 reads TGTGCCAGCAGCTTCAGACAGGGGGCGCTTGATTCACCCCTCCACTTT. Its translation: CASSFRQGALDSPLHF. The whole variable domain, filled in from reference TRBV7-9 and TRBJ1-6, reads DTGVSQNPRHKITKRGQNVTFRCDPISEHNRLYWYRQTLGQGPEFLTYFQNEAQLEKSRLLSDRFSAERPKGSFSTLEIQRTEQGDSAMYLCASSFRQGALDSPLHFGNGTRLTVT.

This clone turned up a few times. The V gene is TRBV9, the J gene TRBJ2-1, with D maybe TRBD1 (5 bases). CDR1 is SGDLS and CDR2 is YYNGEE in the germline V gene. CDR3 length: 11 amino acids. V lost 7 bases and J lost 9, with 11 bases in between. The CDR3 DNA follows: TGTGCCAGCGGGGCTACAGGTGAGCAGTTCTTC. Translating gives CASGATGEQFF.

V usage is TRBV9 and J usage is TRBJ1-1; D call uncertain. The V end was cut by 4 bases, the J end by 3 bases, with 19 bases between. Germline V gives CDR1 SGDLS, CDR2 YYNGEE. The CDR3 spans 16 residues. The CDR3 region is CASSPLSRVADTEAFF. The CDR3 DNA follows: TGTGCCAGCAGCCCCCTTTCGCGGGTCGCGGACACTGAAGCTTTCTTT.

The chain carries TRBV18 and TRBJ2-7; TRBD2 agrees at 14 bases. Per the germline V gene, CDR1 is KGHSH and CDR2 is LQKENI. V lost 5 bases, J lost 3 bases, and 6 bases stayed unmatched. The CDR3 contains 16 residues. In nucleotides, the CDR3 is TGTGCCAGCTCAGTAGGACTAGCGGGGGGCCACTACGAGCAGTACTTC. Its protein product is CASSVGLAGGHYEQYF.

V usage is TRBV9 and J usage is TRBJ2-3; maybe TRBD2 (5 bases). The V gene's germline CDR1 is SGDLS and CDR2 YYNGEE. The CDR3 consists of 16 residues. The ends were cut back, 0 bases at V and 5 bases at J, with 16 bases in the middle. In DNA, the CDR3 is TGTGCCAGCAGCGTAGTAGGAACGAGGGTAGGAGATACGCAGTATTTT. This sequence encodes CASSVVGTRVGDTQYF.

This chain uses TRBV6-2 or TRBV6-3 with TRBJ1-1; 8 bases map to TRBD1. Germline loops: CDR1 MNHEY, CDR2 SVGEGT. The junction had 8 bases not matched to a gene; V was cut back by 2 bases and J by 3 bases. The length of the CDR3 is 16 residues. The CDR3 sequence is CASSYPGTGAYTEAFF. Written as DNA, the CDR3 is TGTGCCAGCAGTTACCCCGGGACAGGCGCCTACACTGAAGCTTTCTTT.

The rearrangement links TRBV9 to TRBJ2-2; 8 bases are a match to TRBD2. This CDR3 has 15 amino acids. Germline CDR1 reads SGDLS; CDR2 reads YYNGEE. V dropped 0 bases and J dropped 5; count of bases not matched to a gene: 3. The CDR3 sequence is CASSVGGGPTGELFF. The CDR3 nucleotides are TGTGCCAGCAGCGTAGGCGGGGGGCCAACCGGGGAGCTGTTTTTT.

The rearrangement joins TRBV30 to TRBJ1-2; D may be TRBD1 (6 bases). The CDR3 is made up of 15 amino acids. Trimming pared 0 bases from V and 5 bases from J, leaving 16 bases between. CDR1 and CDR2 from the germline V gene are GTSNPN and SVGIG (reference sequence). As DNA, the CDR3 is TGTGCCTGGAGTGTACTAGGTTCAGGGGCTTATGGCTACACCTTC. This encodes CAWSVLGSGAYGYTF.

The V call is TRBV5-4, the J call TRBJ2-3; 10 bases match TRBD2. V lost 4 bases and J lost 0; bases outside the gene matches: 17. This CDR3 comprises 20 residues. Germline lookup yields CDR1 SGHNT and CDR2 YYREEE (reference sequence). CDR3 region: CASSGYPFSGGTASTDTQYF. The CDR3 DNA is TGTGCCAGCAGCGGGTACCCCTTTAGCGGGGGGACCGCTAGCACAGATACGCAGTATTTT.

The chain combines TRBV30 with TRBJ1-2, with D perhaps TRBD1 (5 bases). This CDR3 comprises 15 residues. Germline V lookup: CDR1 GTSNPN, CDR2 SVGIG (reference sequence). V lost 1 base and J lost 4, with 16 bases in between. CDR3 amino acids: CAWSAGTPAGYGYTF. The DNA of the CDR3 is TGTGCCTGGAGTGCCGGGACTCCCGCGGGCTATGGCTACACCTTC.

The chain uses TRBV4-3 and TRBJ1-3; tentatively, D is TRBD1 (6 bases). CDR3 length: 16 residues. Per germline, CDR1 LGHNA and CDR2 YSLEER. V lost 1 base to trimming and J lost 14 bases, with 24 bases between them. CDR3 region: CASSQAFGAGEFILYF. The CDR3 DNA reads TGCGCCAGCAGCCAAGCGTTTGGGGCAGGGGAGTTCATTCTATATTTT.

This clone was detected only a few times. This chain connects TRBV19 to TRBJ1-5; 8 nucleotides line up with TRBD1. V lost 5 bases to trimming and J lost 7 bases; unmatched junction nucleotides: 10. Germline V CDR1 and CDR2: LNHDA, SQIVND (reference sequence). CDR3 length equals 15 residues. The CDR3 DNA reads as TGTGCCAGTAGTCTTGGACAGGGAGGGAAACAGCCCCAGCATTTT. It encodes CASSLGQGGKQPQHF.

This sequence joins TRBV6-5 and TRBJ2-7; no definite D call. The germline V and J ends were trimmed by 2 bases and 0 bases, with 8 bases remaining between them. This CDR3 has 14 amino acids. Germline CDR1 MNHEY, CDR2 SVGAGI. The CDR3 coding sequence is TGTGCCAGCAGTTACAGCGCCTCCTCCTACGAGCAGTACTTC. Encoded protein: CASSYSASSYEQYF.

V and J are TRBV19 and TRBJ2-2; tentatively, D is TRBD2 (6 bases). V lost 5 bases and J 3 bases, leaving 13 bases between the germline ends. The length of the CDR3 is 15 residues. From germline, CDR1 is LNHDA and CDR2 SQIVND (reference sequence). Here the CDR3 reads CASSVPGLDTGELFF. The CDR3 DNA is TGTGCCAGTAGTGTCCCGGGACTCGACACCGGGGAGCTGTTTTTT.

The chain uses TRBV10-1 and TRBJ2-3; 11 bases match TRBD2. The CDR3 consists of 20 residues. The V segment lost 1 base and the J segment 7 bases; nucleotides outside the gene matches: 19. Germline V gene sequence: CDR1 WNHNN, CDR2 SYGVQD (reference sequence). The CDR3 nucleotides read TGCGCCAGCAGTGAGTGGGGGCCCTCCTTTTTAGCGGGGGGGCGAAATACGCAGTATTTT. It codes for CASSEWGPSFLAGGRNTQYF.

The rearrangement joins TRBV24-1 to TRBJ1-2, with TRBD1 matching 7 bases. The CDR3 is made up of 16 amino acids. The germline V gene has CDR1 KGHDR and CDR2 SFDVKD. Germline trimming cut 7 bases from V and 7 bases from J; bases unmatched to any gene: 17. CDR3 nucleotides: TGTGCCACCAGCGATCCAGGGAGAGGGGGCACATTTGGCTACACCTTC. It codes for CATSDPGRGGTFGYTF.